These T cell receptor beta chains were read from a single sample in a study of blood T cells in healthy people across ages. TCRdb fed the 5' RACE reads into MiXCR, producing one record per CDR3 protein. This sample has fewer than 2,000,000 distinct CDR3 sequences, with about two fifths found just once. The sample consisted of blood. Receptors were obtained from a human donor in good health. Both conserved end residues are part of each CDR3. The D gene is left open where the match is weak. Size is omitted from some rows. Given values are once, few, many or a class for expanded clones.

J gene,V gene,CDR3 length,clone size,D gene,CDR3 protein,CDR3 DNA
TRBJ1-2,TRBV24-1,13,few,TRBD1,CATMGTGNRGYTF,TGTGCCACCATGGGGACAGGGAATCGTGGCTACACCTTC
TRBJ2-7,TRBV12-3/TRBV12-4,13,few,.,CASSFVNSYEQYF,TGTGCCAGCAGTTTTGTTAACTCCTACGAGCAGTACTTC
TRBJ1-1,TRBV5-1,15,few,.,CASSLAGGHTTEAFF,TGCGCCAGCAGCTTGGCCGGGGGGCATACTACTGAAGCTTTCTTT
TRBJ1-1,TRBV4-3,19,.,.,CASSQDPTLQGSMNTEAFF,TGCGCCAGCAGCCAAGATCCTACGCTACAGGGTTCCATGAACACTGAAGCTTTCTTT
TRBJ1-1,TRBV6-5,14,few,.,CASSYTQRDTEAFF,TGTGCCAGCAGTTACACTCAGAGGGATACTGAAGCTTTCTTT
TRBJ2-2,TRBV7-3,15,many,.,CASSLTGVNTGELFF,TGTGCCAGCAGCTTAACGGGGGTCAACACCGGGGAGCTGTTTTTT
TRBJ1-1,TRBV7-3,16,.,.,CASSLMGGTTDTEAFF,TGTGCCAGCAGCTTAATGGGGGGGACTACCGACACTGAAGCTTTCTTT
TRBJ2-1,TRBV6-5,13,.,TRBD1,CASTGTAYNEQFF,TGTGCCAGCACTGGGACAGCCTACAATGAGCAGTTCTTC
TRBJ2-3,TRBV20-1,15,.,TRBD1,CSASRDRGAPDTQYF,TGCAGTGCTAGTCGGGACAGGGGGGCCCCAGATACGCAGTATTTT
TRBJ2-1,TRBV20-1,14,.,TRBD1,CSARDRRGHDEQFF,TGCAGTGCTAGAGATCGCAGGGGGCACGATGAGCAGTTCTTC
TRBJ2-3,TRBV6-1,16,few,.,CASRDVRRSSTDTQYF,TGTGCCAGCAGAGACGTTCGGCGCTCTAGCACAGATACGCAGTATTTT
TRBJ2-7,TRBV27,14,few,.,CASSSGGGTYEQYF,TGTGCCAGCAGTTCAGGAGGTGGCACCTACGAGCAGTACTTC
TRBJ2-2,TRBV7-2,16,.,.,CASSLPAGAGTGELFF,TGTGCCAGCAGCCTCCCAGCCGGGGCTGGCACCGGGGAGCTGTTTTTT
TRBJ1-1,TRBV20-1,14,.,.,CSANPWASRTEAFF,TGCAGTGCTAACCCCTGGGCAAGTAGGACTGAAGCTTTCTTT
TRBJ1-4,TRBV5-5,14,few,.,CASSLAWGGEKLFF,TGTGCCAGCAGCTTGGCCTGGGGAGGAGAAAAACTGTTTTTT
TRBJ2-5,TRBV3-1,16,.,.,CASSQAVGETEETQYF,TGTGCCAGCAGCCAAGCCGTCGGTGAGACGGAAGAGACCCAGTACTTC
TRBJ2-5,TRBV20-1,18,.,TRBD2,CSARDQVVAGSKQETQYF,TGCAGTGCTAGAGATCAGGTGGTAGCGGGGTCGAAACAAGAGACCCAGTACTTC
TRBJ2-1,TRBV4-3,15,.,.,CASSARLVGGYEQFF,TGCGCCAGCAGCGCCCGGTTGGTCGGGGGTTACGAGCAGTTCTTC
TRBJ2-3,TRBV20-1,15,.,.,CSARSDSIGEDTQYF,TGCAGTGCTAGATCAGACAGCATCGGTGAGGATACGCAGTATTTT
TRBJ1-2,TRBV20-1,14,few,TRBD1,CSATKGQARYGYTF,TGCAGTGCTACAAAGGGACAGGCCCGCTATGGCTACACCTTC
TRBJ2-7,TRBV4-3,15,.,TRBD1,CASSQQRDSTYEQYF,TGCGCCAGCAGCCAACAAAGGGACAGCACCTACGAGCAGTACTTC
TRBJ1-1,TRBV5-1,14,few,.,CASSLYGMNTEAFF,TGCGCCAGCAGCTTGTATGGAATGAACACTGAAGCTTTCTTT
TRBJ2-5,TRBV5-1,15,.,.,CASSLDWGGRETQYF,TGCGCCAGCAGCTTGGATTGGGGGGGCCGTGAGACCCAGTACTTC
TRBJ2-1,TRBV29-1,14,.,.,CSAAGTPRQGEQFF,TGCAGCGCCGCCGGGACACCTCGCCAGGGTGAGCAGTTCTTC
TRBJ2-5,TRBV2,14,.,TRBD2,CAARLAGISETQYF,TGTGCCGCAAGACTAGCGGGGATTTCAGAGACCCAGTACTTC
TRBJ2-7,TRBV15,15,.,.,CATSRVRRGGYEQYF,TGTGCCACCAGCAGAGTTAGGCGGGGTGGCTACGAGCAGTACTTC
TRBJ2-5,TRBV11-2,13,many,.,CASSLPFGETQYF,TGTGCCAGCAGCTTACCCTTCGGCGAGACCCAGTACTTC
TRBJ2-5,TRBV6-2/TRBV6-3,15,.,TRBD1,CASSYSGQGVETQYF,TGTGCCAGCAGTTACTCTGGACAGGGGGTCGAGACCCAGTACTTC
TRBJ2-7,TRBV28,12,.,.,CASSIPSYEQYF,TGTGCCAGCAGTATACCGAGCTACGAGCAGTACTTC
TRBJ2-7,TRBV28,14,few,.,CASSSRDGTYEQYF,TGTGCCAGCAGTTCCCGGGACGGGACCTACGAGCAGTACTTC
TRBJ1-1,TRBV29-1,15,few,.,CSVEAPQGMNTEAFF,TGCAGCGTTGAAGCACCGCAGGGCATGAACACTGAAGCTTTCTTT
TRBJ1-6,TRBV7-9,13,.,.,CASSYEGSRPLHF,TGTGCCAGCAGCTACGAGGGTAGCCGGCCCCTCCACTTT
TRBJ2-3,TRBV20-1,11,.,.,CSAQSATTQYF,TGCAGTGCCCAATCCGCGACCACGCAGTATTTT
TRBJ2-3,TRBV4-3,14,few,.,CASSLRASVDTQYF,TGCGCCAGCAGCCTTAGAGCCTCGGTGGATACGCAGTATTTT
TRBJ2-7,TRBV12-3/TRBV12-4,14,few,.,CASSEQDHPYEQYF,TGTGCCAGCAGTGAACAGGACCATCCCTACGAGCAGTACTTC
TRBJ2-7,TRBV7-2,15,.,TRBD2,CASSVGGGRTYEQYF,TGTGCCAGCAGTGTGGGGGGGGGACGAACCTACGAGCAGTACTTC
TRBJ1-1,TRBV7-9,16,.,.,CATDDTPKGMNTEAFF,TGTGCCACCGATGACACCCCCAAAGGGATGAACACTGAAGCTTTCTTT
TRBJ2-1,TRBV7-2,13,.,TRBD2,CASSFEPGGSTFF,TGTGCCAGCAGCTTTGAACCGGGAGGGAGTACGTTCTTC
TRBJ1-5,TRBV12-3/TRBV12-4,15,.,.,CASSLGPGAHQPQHF,TGTGCCAGCAGTCTAGGGCCGGGGGCCCATCAGCCCCAGCATTTT
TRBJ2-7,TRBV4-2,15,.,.,CASSPTTGQYYEQYF,TGTGCCAGCAGCCCTACAACAGGACAGTACTACGAGCAGTACTTC
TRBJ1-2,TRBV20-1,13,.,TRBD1,CSASGTGGNGYTF,TGCAGTGCTTCCGGGACAGGGGGCAATGGCTACACCTTC
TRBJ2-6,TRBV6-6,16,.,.,CASSYRASSGANVLTF,TGTGCCAGCAGTTACAGGGCTAGCTCTGGGGCCAACGTCCTGACTTTC
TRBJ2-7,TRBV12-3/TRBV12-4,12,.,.,CASSLDPSKQYF,TGTGCCAGCAGTTTGGATCCCTCCAAGCAGTACTTC
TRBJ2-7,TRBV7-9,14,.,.,CASSPQLYRYEQYF,TGTGCCAGCAGCCCCCAACTATACCGCTACGAGCAGTACTTC
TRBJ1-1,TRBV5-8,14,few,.,CASSLTYLGTEAFF,TGTGCCAGCAGCTTAACTTACCTGGGCACTGAAGCTTTCTTT
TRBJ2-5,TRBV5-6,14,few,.,CASSLKQTQETQYF,TGTGCCAGCAGCTTGAAACAGACTCAAGAGACCCAGTACTTC
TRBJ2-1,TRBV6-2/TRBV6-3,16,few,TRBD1,CASSYSTGAVRREQFF,TGTGCCAGCAGTTACTCGACAGGGGCCGTGCGCAGGGAGCAGTTCTTC
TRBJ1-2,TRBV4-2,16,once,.,CASSQDRALGDYGYTF,TGTGCCAGCAGCCAAGATCGGGCCCTAGGCGACTATGGCTACACCTTC
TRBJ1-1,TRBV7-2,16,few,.,CASSARTGGFGTEAFF,TGTGCCAGCAGCGCACGTACGGGAGGGTTCGGCACTGAAGCTTTCTTT
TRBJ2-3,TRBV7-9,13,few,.,CAGSTKREDTQYF,TGTGCCGGCAGCACAAAGAGGGAAGATACGCAGTATTTT
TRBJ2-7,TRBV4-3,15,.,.,CASSQDRGVLYEQYF,TGCGCCAGCAGCCAAGATCGAGGGGTTCTCTACGAGCAGTACTTC
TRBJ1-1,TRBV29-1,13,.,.,CSVDSLDVTEAFF,TGCAGCGTTGACTCCCTCGACGTCACTGAAGCTTTCTTT
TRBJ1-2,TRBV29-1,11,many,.,CSVGQVYGYTF,TGCAGCGTTGGACAGGTCTATGGCTACACCTTC
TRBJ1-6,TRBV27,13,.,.,CASSWGAGSPLHF,TGTGCCAGCAGTTGGGGGGCAGGTTCACCCCTCCACTTT
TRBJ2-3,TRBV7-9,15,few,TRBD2,CASSPSSGGLDTQYF,TGTGCCAGCAGCCCTTCTAGCGGGGGATTGGATACGCAGTATTTT